This entry concerns a single T cell receptor (beta chain). The antigen remains undetermined. The CDR3 has 16 amino acids. Germline CDR1 MDHEN, CDR2 SYDVKM. V lost 3 bases and J lost 5; bases outside the gene matches: 9. Clones were read by immunoSEQ multiplex PCR, and TCRdb kept only the in-frame ones, dropping some. The sample yields tens of thousands of clones, roughly 70% seen once. PBMCs were cryopreserved, and approximately 2 micrograms of genomic DNA from them went into TCR beta libraries. This sample was taken from a study of cytotoxic CD8 clonotypes in ibrutinib-treated CLL. Study context: The response samples were taken once patients had been treated for a median of around eleven months, range 6 to 36. Study conclusions and caveats: Sustained-remission patients were sampled at one set of times and progressing patients at different ones.

The TCR was taken from a human donor with chronic lymphocytic leukemia. The specimen was PBMCs, collected after 12 months of ibrutinib treatment. The chain couples TRBV28 to TRBJ2-7, with 11 bases that match TRBD2. CDR3 DNA sequence: TGTGCCAGCAGTTTCCCAACACTAGCGGGAGTCGACGAGCAGTACTTC. It specifies CASSFPTLAGVDEQYF.